Included here is one TCR beta chain sequence, with context. Its antigen is still unknown. It has no much larger one-base neighbor in the sample; base qualities were not kept. This sample stems from a study of CD8 T cells in Susac syndrome (dated by TCRdb to the late 2010s). For the study in its entirety: Of the Susac syndrome patients who were sequenced, roughly 6 had clinically active disease and roughly 8 were in clinical remission. At the time of blood withdrawal, Susac syndrome patients were either therapy-naive, taking corticosteroids (with some also receiving IVIg), or on IVIg alone. Repertoire sequencing was used to test whether CD8+ T cell activation and differentiation in Susac syndrome was antigen driven.

Study-level results and caveats: The number of individuals in the TCR sequencing and HLA analysis was acknowledged as relatively small. No clonal expansion was detected in the CD4+ T cell repertoire of Susac syndrome patients.

RNA was extracted with the RNeasy kit and roughly 0.45 to 1 ug was reverse transcribed using random hexamers. The immunoSEQ multiplex PCR assay, covering 54 Vbeta and 13 Jbeta segments, was used to amplify TCR beta CDR3 regions. To correct PCR amplification bias, a synthetic template baseline was used for both primer optimization and computational correction. In the paper's pipeline: Reads were annotated to V, D and J genes per IMGT and analyzed with immunoSEQ Analyzer, keeping only productive sequences. Clonality was computed as one minus Shannon entropy normalized by log2 of the number of productive unique sequences. Public and private clones were assessed among the 100 most prevalent clones of each patient and control. A clone was defined as Susac-specific if it was absent from the healthy and MS cohorts, from roughly 980 published viral clones and from other ImmuneACCESS disease sequences. TCRdb applied fastp at Q25 and MiXCR to the public reads, then kept only in-frame beta chains. Every distinct CDR3 protein forms one entry, paired with its most common genes and DNA. It is TCRdb's table, rather than the study itself, that gives the V and J calls and clone size. For this sample there are 210,000 or so distinct CDR3 sequences; 94% appear just once. Over 0.15% of the sample is in the top ten clones.

Sequences ENHRY (CDR1) and SYGVKD (CDR2) are obtained from the germline V gene. V lost 3 bases and J lost 5 bases; the stretch between them is 13 bases long. The CDR3 covers 14 residues, taking in both the cysteine and the phenylalanine. Solely the CDR3 DNA is kept, with 42 bases framed from the first base. Peripheral blood CD8+ and CD4+ T cells from healthy donors, Susac syndrome patients and multiple sclerosis patients were profiled using high-throughput TCR beta sequencing. Susac syndrome patients met recently defined diagnostic criteria for definite or probable disease. CD8+ TEMRA cells were enriched by FACS, while bulk CD8+ and CD4+ T cells were purified by magnetic negative isolation. Blood was collected in EDTA tubes and processed within 24 hours, with PBMCs isolated through density gradient centrifugation. PBMCs intended for TCR sequencing were cryopreserved in liquid nitrogen and were subsequently thawed in a 37 degrees C water bath. The sorted or isolated CD4+, CD8+ and CD8+ TEMRA cells reached a purity of at least 90%.

The chain was built from TRBV10-3 and TRBJ1-1, with TRBD1 tentatively as D gene (6 bases match). Sequenced input: CD4+ T cells from PBMCs. The TCR comes from a human donor with Susac syndrome. The DNA reads as follows: TGTGCCATCAGTGAATTTCAGGGGCGGACTGAAGCTTTCTTT. It is translated as CAISEFQGRTEAFF.